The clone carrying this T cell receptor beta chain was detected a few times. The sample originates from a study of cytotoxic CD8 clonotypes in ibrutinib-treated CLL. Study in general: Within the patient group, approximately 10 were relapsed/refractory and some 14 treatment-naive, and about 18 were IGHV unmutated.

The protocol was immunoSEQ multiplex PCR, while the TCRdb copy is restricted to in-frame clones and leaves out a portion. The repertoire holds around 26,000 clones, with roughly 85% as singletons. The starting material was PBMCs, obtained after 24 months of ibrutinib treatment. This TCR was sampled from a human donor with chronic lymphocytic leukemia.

Here the CDR3 DNA reads TGTGCCAGCAGCTTAGTACTCGGGAACACCGGGGAGCTGTTTTTT. It translates to CASSLVLGNTGELFF. V usage is TRBV11-1 and J usage is TRBJ2-2; D call uncertain. V gave up 1 base and J gave up 1 base, with 7 bases separating them. Looked up from germline, CDR1 is SGHAT and CDR2 is FQDESV (reference sequence). This CDR3 has 15 residues.